The entry below gives a single T cell receptor beta chain sequence along with its context. Its antigen is not known. The sample is drawn from a study of chemoradiotherapy in HPV16-positive cancers. Regarding the study as a whole: Only a couple of HPV16-positive patients supplied the functional HPV-specificity definition.

This CDR3 is 11 amino acids long. Germline V gene sequence: CDR1 DFQATT, CDR2 SNEGSKA (reference sequence). V lost 5 bases, J lost 3 bases, and 8 bases lay in between. Profiled with immunoSEQ multiplex PCR; TCRdb holds only in-frame clones, not every one. The sample includes just under 7,000 clones, roughly 79% of them seen just once. This sample was gathered from a patient who underwent chemoradiotherapy. The rearrangement uses TRBV20-1 and TRBJ2-7; D is possibly TRBD1 (5 bases). The TCR sequence derives from a human donor with HPV-associated anogenital cancer. The CDR3 loop is CSAPGIYEQYF. The CDR3 region has the DNA TGCAGTGCTCCAGGGATCTACGAGCAGTACTTC.